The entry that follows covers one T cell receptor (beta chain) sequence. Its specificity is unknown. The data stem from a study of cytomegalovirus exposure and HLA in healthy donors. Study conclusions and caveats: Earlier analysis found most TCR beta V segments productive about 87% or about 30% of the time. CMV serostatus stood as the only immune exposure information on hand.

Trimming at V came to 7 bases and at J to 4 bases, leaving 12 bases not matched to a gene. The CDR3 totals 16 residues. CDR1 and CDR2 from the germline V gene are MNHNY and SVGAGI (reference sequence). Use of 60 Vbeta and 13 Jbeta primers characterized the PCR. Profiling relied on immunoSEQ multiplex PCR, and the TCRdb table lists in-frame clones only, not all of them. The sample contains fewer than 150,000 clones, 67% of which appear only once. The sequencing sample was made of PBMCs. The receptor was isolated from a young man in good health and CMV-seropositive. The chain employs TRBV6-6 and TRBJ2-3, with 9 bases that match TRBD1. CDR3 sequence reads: CASTTQGQGGADTQYF. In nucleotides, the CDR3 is TGTGCCAGCACCACTCAGGGACAGGGAGGTGCAGATACGCAGTATTTT.